This T cell receptor beta chain is from a study of CD8 T cells in ankylosing spondylitis. Study observations and caveats: In ankylosing spondylitis patients, matched synovial fluid reportedly showed significant enrichment of disease-linked clones. There were earlier reports of some motif variants in reactive arthritis synovial fluid and blood.

Of note for this clonotype: Its antigen is still unknown.

Using quantitative 5'-RACE with molecular barcodes, the authors made TCR beta libraries. TCRdb processed the 5' RACE reads anew with MiXCR; each CDR3 protein has one entry. The table shows a few hundred thousand distinct CDR3 sequences, with under 25% occurring only once. CDR1 DFQATT and CDR2 SNEGSKA come from the germline V gene (reference sequence). The CDR3 spans 13 residues. V lost 5 bases to trimming and J lost 12 bases; unmatched junction nucleotides: 13. Sample: blood, either unsorted or a sorted T cell fraction (not recorded which). This rearrangement joins TRBV20-1 to TRBJ2-4; TRBD1 matches at 7 bases. The TCR sequence derives from a female donor with ankylosing spondylitis or in good health (not recorded which). CDR3 nucleotides: TGCAGTGCTCGACAGGGAGTAGAAGACACTCAGTACTTC. Its translation is CSARQGVEDTQYF.